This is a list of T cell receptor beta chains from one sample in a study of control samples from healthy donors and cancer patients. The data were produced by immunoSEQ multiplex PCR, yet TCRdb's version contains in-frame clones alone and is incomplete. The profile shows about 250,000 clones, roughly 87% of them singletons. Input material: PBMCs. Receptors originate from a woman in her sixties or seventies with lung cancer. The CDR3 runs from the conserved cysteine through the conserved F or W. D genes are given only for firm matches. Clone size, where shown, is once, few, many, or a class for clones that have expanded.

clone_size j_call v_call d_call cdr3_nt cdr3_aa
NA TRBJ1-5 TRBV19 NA TGTGCCAGTAGTACGGATAATAGCAATCAGCCCCAGCATTTT CASSTDNSNQPQHF
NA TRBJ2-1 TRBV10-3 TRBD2 TGTGCCATCAGTGAGACTAGCGGGGGGGCCAATGAGCAGTTCTTC CAISETSGGANEQFF
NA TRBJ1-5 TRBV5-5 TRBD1 TGTGCCAGCAGCCCGGGTCCCGGGACAGGGGCTTCCAATCAGCCCCAGCATTTT CASSPGPGTGASNQPQHF
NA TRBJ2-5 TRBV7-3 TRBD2 TGTGCCAGCAGCTTAGGCGGGGGGCTCCGGGAGACCCAGTACTTC CASSLGGGLRETQYF
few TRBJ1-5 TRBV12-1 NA TGTGCCAGCAGGGACAGGGGGTCCAATAGCAATCAGCCCCAGCATTTT CASRDRGSNSNQPQHF
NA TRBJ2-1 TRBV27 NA TGTGCCAGCAGTGAGTCGGGGGGCACTGAGCAGTTCTTC CASSESGGTEQFF
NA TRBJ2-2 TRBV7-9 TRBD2 TGTGCCAGCAGCCCCCCAGCGGGGGGCCGCACCGGGGAGCTGTTTTTT CASSPPAGGRTGELFF
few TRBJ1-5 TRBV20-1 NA TGCAGTGTGGATAGCAATCAGCCCCAGCATTTT CSVDSNQPQHF
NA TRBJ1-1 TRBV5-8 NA TGTGCCAGCAGCTACAGGGAGGACACTGAAGCTTTCTTT CASSYREDTEAFF
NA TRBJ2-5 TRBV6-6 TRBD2 TGTGCCAGCATCCCTAGCGGGGAAGAGACCCAGTACTTC CASIPSGEETQYF
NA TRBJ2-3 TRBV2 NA TGTGCCAGCAGCGAACTGGCGGTAGCGCAGTATTTT CASSELAVAQYF
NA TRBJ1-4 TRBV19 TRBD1 TGTGCCAGTAGTGGACGACAGGGCTCTAAGGAAAAACTGTTTTTT CASSGRQGSKEKLFF
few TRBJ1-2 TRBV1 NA TGCACCAGCAGCCAAGATACCCTTGCCAGGGTAACCGGGCGTGGCTACACCTTC CTSSQDTLARVTGRGYTF
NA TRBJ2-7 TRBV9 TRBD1 TGTGCCAGCAGCCCAGGGGGGCAGGGGGCGCAGCCCTACGAGCAGTACTTC CASSPGGQGAQPYEQYF
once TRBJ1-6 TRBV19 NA TGTGCCAGTAGTCCCCAGGGGCTCTATAATTCACCCCTCCACTTT CASSPQGLYNSPLHF
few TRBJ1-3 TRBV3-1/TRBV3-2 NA TGTGCCAGCAGCCAATATGAAGGTGGAAACACCATATATTTT CASSQYEGGNTIYF